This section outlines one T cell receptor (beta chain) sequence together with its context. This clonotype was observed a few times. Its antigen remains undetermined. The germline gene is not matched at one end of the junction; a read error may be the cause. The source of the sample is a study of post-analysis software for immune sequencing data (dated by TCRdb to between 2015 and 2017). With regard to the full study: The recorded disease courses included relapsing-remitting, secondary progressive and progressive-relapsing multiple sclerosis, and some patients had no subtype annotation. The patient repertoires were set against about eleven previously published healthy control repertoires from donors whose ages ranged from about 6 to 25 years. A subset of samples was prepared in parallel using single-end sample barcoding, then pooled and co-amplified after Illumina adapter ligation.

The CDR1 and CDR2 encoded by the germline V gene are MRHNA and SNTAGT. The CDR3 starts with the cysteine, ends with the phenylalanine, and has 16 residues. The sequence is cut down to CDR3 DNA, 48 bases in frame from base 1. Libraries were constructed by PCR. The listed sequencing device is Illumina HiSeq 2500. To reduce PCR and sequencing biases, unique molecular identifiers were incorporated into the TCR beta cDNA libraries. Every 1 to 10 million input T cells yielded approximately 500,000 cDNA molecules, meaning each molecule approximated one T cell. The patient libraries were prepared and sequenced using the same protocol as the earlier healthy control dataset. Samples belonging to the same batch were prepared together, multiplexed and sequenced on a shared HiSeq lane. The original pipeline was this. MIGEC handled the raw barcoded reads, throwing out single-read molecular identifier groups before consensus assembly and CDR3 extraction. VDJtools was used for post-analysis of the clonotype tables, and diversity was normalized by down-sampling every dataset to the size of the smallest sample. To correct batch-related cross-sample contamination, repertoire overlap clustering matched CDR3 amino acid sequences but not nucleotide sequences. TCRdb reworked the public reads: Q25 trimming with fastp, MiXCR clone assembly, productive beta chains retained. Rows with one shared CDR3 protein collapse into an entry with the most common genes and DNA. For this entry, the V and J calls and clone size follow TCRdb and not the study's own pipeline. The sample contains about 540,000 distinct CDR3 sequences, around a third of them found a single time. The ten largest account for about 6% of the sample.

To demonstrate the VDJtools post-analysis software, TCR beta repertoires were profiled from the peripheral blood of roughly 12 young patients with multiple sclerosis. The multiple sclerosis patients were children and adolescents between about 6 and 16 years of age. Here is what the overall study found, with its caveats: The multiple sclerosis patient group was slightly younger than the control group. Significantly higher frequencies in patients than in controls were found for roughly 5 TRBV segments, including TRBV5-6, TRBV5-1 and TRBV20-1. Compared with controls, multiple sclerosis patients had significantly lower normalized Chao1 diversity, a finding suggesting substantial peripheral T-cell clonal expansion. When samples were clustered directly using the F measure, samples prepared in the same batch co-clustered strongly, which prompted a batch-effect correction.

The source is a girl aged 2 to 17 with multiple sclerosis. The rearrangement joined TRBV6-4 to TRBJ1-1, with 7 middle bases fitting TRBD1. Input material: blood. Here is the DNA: TGCAAAGTTGAGGCCGCAGGGGACAGCATGAACACTGAAGCTTTCTTT. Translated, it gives CKVEAAGDSMNTEAFF.